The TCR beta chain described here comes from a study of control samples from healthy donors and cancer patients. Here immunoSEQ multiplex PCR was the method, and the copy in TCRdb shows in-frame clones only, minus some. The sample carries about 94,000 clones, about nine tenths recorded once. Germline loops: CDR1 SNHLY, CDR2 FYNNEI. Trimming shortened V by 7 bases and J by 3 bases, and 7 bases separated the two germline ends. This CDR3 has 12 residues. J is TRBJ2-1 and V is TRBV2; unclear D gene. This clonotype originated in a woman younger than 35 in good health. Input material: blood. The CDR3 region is CASNGDYNEQFF. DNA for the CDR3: TGTGCCAGCAATGGGGACTACAATGAGCAGTTCTTC.